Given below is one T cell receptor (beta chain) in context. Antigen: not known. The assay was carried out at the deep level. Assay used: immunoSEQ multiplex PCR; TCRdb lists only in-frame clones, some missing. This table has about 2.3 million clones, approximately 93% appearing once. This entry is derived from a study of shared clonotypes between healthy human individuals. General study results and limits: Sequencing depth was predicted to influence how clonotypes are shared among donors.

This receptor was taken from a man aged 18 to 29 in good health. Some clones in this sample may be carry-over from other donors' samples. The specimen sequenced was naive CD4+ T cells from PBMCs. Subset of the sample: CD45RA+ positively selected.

The DNA for the CDR3 is TGTGCCAGCAGCTTAGAGGTGGGGAGGACCCAAGAGACCCAGTACTTC. Translating gives CASSLEVGRTQETQYF. The rearrangement joins TRBV11-2 to TRBJ2-5, with D possibly being TRBD2 (6 bases). This CDR3 comprises 16 residues. V was shortened by 0 bases and J by 1 base, with 12 bases between the two germline ends. Germline V lookup: CDR1 SGHAT, CDR2 FQNNGV. Full variable domain (rest looked up from reference TRBV11-2 and TRBJ2-5): EAGVAQSPRYKIIEKRQSVAFWCNPISGHATLYWYQQILGQGPKLLIQFQNNGVVDDSQLPKDRFSAERLKGVDSTLKIQPAKLEDSAVYLCASSLEVGRTQETQYFGPGTRLLVL.